This T cell receptor beta chain emerged from a study of graft-versus-host responses after intestinal transplantation. Study-wide context: Recipients uniformly received anti-thymocyte globulin induction, followed by tacrolimus and steroids for three to four years. Findings of the study overall: Recipient marrow contained GvH clones, some of which appeared first in ileum or blood. Elevated graft-versus-host to host-versus-graft clonal ratios in allografts were recorded for patients with graft-donor T cell macrochimerism.

Details on this clone: Antigen unknown.

Sequencing was performed with immunoSEQ multiplex PCR; in TCRdb, only in-frame clones are kept and a portion is missing. The sample includes just under 1,500 clones, around 90% of them seen just once. Trimming took 3 bases from V and 1 from J, leaving 7 bases between them. Per germline, CDR1 SGHRS and CDR2 YFSETQ. There are 13 residues in the CDR3. The sample was PBMCs, taken 8 days after intestinal transplant. This sequence originates from a human patient who received an intestinal transplant, so some T cells may come from the graft donor. This chain joins TRBV5-1 and TRBJ1-1; D not resolved. The CDR3 DNA reads TGCGCCAGCAGCTATACAGCGAACACTGAAGCTTTCTTT. Protein: CASSYTANTEAFF.